This TCR beta chain was captured in a study of blood T cells in healthy people across ages. A sample-barcoded 5' primer and a J-beta primer mix were used in a second PCR of roughly 6 to 11 cycles. TCRdb re-called the 5' RACE reads with MiXCR, one entry per CDR3 protein. Counted here are fewer than 800,000 distinct CDR3 sequences, 25% occurring once; the ten biggest clones make up more than 7.5%. This clonotype was seen a single time. The germline V and J ends were trimmed by 6 bases and 1 base, with 17 bases remaining between them. The CDR3 is made up of 16 amino acids. CDR1 MNHNS and CDR2 SASEGT come from the germline V gene. Approximately 10 milliliters of peripheral blood were drawn from each donor into EDTA-treated tubes. The sample was also linked to a second study, of T cells of mothers and their children.

The chain recombines TRBV6-1 with TRBJ2-3; D might be TRBD1 (5 bases). What was sequenced was blood. This TCR came from a boy aged 5-17 years in good health. CDR3 residues: CASSRLGDRGTDTQYF. Here the CDR3 DNA reads TGTGCCAGCAGCCGTCTCGGCGACAGAGGCACAGATACGCAGTATTTT.